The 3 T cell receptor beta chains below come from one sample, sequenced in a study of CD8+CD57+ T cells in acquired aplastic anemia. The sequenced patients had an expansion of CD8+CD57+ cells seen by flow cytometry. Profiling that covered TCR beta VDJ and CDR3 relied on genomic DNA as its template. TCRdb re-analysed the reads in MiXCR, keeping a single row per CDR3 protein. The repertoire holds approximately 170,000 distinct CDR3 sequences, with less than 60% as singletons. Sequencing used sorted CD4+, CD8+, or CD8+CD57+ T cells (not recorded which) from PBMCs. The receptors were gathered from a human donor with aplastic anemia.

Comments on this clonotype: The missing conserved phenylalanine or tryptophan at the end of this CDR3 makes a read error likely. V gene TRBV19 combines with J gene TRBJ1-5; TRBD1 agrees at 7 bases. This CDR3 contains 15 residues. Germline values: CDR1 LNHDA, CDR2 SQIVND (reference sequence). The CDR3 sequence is CASRPGQSSSQPQHL. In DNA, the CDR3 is TGTGCCAGTAGACCGGGACAGAGTAGCAGTCAGCCCCAGCATCTT.

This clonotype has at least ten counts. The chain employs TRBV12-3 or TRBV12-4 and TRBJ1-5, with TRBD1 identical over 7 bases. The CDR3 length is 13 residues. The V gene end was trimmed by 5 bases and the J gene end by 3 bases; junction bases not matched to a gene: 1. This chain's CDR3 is CASSDRVNQPQHF. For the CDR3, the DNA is TGTGCCAGCAGTGACAGGGTCAATCAGCCCCAGCATTTT.

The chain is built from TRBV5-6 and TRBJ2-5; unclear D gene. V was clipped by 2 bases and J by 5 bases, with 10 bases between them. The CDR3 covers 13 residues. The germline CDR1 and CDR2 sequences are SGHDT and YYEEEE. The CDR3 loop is CASSFSSAETQYF. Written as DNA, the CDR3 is TGTGCCAGCAGCTTCTCCAGCGCCGAGACCCAGTACTTC. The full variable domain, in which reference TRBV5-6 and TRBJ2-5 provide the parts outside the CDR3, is DAGVTQSPTHLIKTRGQQVTLRCSPKSGHDTVSWYQQALGQGPQFIFQYYEEEERQRGNFPDRFSGHQFPNYSSELNVNALLLGDSALYLCASSFSSAETQYFGPGTRLLVL.